This section outlines one TCR beta chain sequence together with its context. Its antigen is as yet unknown. The study ran its PCR with 60 Vbeta and 13 Jbeta primers. Sequencing was performed with immunoSEQ multiplex PCR; in TCRdb, only in-frame clones are kept and a portion is missing. The sample data list about 200,000 clones. The sample is drawn from a study of cytomegalovirus exposure and HLA in healthy donors. The study's findings and limits: Among TCR sequences, most were rare, though some public TCRs appeared in many donors. Another analysis was done later, and it associated around 16,000 TCR beta sequences with HLA alleles at 0.05 false discovery rate. TCR association rates varied by HLA locus in a later analysis, with DRB1 highest and HLA-C lowest.

The CDR3 has 17 amino acids. V dropped 3 bases and J dropped 1; count of bases not matched to a gene: 10. CDR1 and CDR2 from the germline V gene are SGHNT and YYREEE (reference sequence). The sequence derives from a man younger than 45 in good health and CMV-seronegative. The sample was PBMCs. The rearrangement links TRBV5-4 to TRBJ2-1; TRBD1 aligns across 7 bases. CDR3: CASSWKTGRRSYNEQFF. In nucleotides, the CDR3 is TGTGCCAGCAGCTGGAAGACAGGGAGAAGGTCCTACAATGAGCAGTTCTTC. Combining the CDR3 with reference TRBV5-4 and TRBJ2-1 gives the whole variable domain ETGVTQSPTHLIKTRGQQVTLRCSSQSGHNTVSWYQQALGQGPQFIFQYYREEENGRGNFPPRFSGLQFPNYSSELNVNALELDDSALYLCASSWKTGRRSYNEQFFGPGTRLTVL.